This T cell receptor (beta chain) was profiled in a study of control samples from healthy donors and cancer patients. Sequencing was performed with immunoSEQ multiplex PCR; in TCRdb, only in-frame clones are kept and a portion is missing. Of 95,000 to 150,000 clones listed, 70% to 90% are singletons. The CDR3 runs 14 residues. Germline V lookup: CDR1 SGHTA, CDR2 FQGNSA. The germline V and J ends were trimmed by 1 base and 14 bases, with 15 bases remaining between them. The clonotype was recovered from a man aged 60-69 years in good health. The sample consisted of blood. This chain uses TRBV7-2 with TRBJ1-6; TRBD1 is a possible D gene (6 bases). CDR3 in DNA: TGTGCCAGCAGCTTAGGAGGGGGGGGGAAGTCCCTCCACTTT. This codes for CASSLGGGGKSLHF.